This TCR beta chain was observed in a study of blood T cell repertoires in COVID-19. On the study more broadly: Sources were T cells, B-cell-depleted T cells, or PBMCs; the material itself was cDNA or gDNA.

Per the original methods: For nucleated cells, counts were estimated from reference gene primer amplification. Clones were read by immunoSEQ multiplex PCR, and TCRdb kept only the in-frame ones, dropping some. V, J and clone size reflect that table, while D and trimming were determined from the DNA. The sample lists roughly 130,000 clones; less than 90% were seen once. The germline V and J ends were trimmed by 1 base and 9 bases, with 4 bases remaining between them. Germline loops: CDR1 MNHEY, CDR2 SVGAGI. This CDR3 is 11 amino acids long. Enrollment of patients from Seattle took place during active infection, with longitudinal follow-up.

Specimen: peripheral blood. The sequence was collected from a man aged 30-40 years with COVID-19, enrolled during active disease. The chain has TRBV6-5 and TRBJ2-1, with no clear D. DNA for the CDR3: TGTGCCAGCAGTTACTTTAGTGAGCAGTTCTTC. Translating it yields CASSYFSEQFF.